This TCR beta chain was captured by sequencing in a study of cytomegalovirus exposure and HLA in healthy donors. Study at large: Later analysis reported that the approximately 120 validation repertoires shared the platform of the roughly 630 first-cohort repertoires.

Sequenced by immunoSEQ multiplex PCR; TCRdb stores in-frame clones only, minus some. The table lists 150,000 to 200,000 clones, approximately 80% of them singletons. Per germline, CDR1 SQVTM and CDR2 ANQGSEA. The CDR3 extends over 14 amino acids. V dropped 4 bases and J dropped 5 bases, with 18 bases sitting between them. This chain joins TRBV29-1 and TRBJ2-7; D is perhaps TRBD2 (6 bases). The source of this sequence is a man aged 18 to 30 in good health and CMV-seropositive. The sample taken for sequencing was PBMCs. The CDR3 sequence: CSVAEGRSVNEQYF. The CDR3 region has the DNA TGCAGCGTTGCGGAGGGCCGTTCAGTCAACGAGCAGTACTTC.